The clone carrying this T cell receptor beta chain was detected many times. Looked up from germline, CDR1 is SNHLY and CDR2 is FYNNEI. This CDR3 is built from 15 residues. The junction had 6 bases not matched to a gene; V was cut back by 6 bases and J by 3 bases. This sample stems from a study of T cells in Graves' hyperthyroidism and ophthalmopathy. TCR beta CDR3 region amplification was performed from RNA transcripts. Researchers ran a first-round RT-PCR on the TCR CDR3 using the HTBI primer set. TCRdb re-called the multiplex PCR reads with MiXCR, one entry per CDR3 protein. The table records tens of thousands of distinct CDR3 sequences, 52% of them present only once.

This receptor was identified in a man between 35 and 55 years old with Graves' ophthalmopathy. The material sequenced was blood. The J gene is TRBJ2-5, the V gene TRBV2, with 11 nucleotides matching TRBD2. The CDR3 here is CASSRLAGPKETQYF. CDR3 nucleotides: TGTGCCAGCAGCAGACTAGCGGGGCCCAAAGAGACCCAGTACTTC.